This T cell receptor (beta chain) was captured in a study of Ad26.COV2.S vaccination and SARS-CoV-2 variants. Looking at the study overall: A participant enrolled in the COV1001 Ad26.COV2.S trial arm provided the sample. Participants got Ad26.COV2.S intramuscularly, once or twice 56 days apart.

This CDR3 spans 15 amino acids. Germline loops: CDR1 LGHDT, CDR2 YNNKEL (reference sequence). The V gene end was trimmed by 0 bases and the J gene end by 6 bases; junction bases not matched to a gene: 5. Only in-frame clones appear in the TCRdb table, and some are missing; sequencing was by immunoSEQ multiplex PCR. This table has hundreds of thousands of clones, over 75% appearing once. The treatment denotes: 15 to 20 received Ad26.COV2.S at low or high dose, single or two shots; roughly five received placebo; per-sample allocation not given. Samples were taken on day 63 after the first vaccine or placebo injection. Donation was by an adult aged 18-55 years who was in Boston. Expressing Wuhan-strain SARS-CoV-2 spike, an Ad26 vector served as the vaccine.

This receptor was obtained from a person between 18 and 60 years old who received the Ad26.COV2.S COVID-19 vaccine or a placebo. The V and J genes are TRBV3-1 (or the pseudogene TRBV3-2) and TRBJ2-3; 8 bases agree with TRBD1. The sample was peripheral blood, taken in a trial of Ad26.COV2.S vaccine versus placebo. The CDR3 DNA reads TGTGCCAGCAGCCAAGATGTACAGGGGGGCGATACGCAGTATTTT. Its translation: CASSQDVQGGDTQYF.